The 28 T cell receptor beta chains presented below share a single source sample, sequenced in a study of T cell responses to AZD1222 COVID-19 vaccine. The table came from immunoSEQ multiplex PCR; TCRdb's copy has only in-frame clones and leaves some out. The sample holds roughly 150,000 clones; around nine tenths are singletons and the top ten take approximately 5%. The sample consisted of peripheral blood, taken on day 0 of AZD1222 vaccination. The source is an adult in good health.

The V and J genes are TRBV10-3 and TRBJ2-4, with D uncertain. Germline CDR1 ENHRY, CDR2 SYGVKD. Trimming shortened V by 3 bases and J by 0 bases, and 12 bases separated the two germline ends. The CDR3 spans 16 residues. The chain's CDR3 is CAISDAAELAKNIQYF. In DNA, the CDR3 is TGTGCCATCAGTGATGCGGCGGAGCTAGCCAAAAACATTCAGTACTTC.

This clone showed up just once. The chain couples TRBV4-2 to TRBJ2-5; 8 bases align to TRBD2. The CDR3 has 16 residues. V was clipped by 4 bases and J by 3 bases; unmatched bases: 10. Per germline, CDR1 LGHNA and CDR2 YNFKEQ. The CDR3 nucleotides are TGTGCCAGCAGCCCACTACTTCCAGCGGGAGAAGAGACCCAGTACTTC. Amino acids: CASSPLLPAGEETQYF.

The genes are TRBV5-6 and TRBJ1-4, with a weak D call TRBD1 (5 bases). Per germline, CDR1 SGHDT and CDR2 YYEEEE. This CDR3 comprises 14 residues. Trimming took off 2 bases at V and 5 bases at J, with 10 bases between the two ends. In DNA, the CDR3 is TGTGCCAGCAGCTTCGGGGACGGGAATGAAAAACTGTTTTTT. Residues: CASSFGDGNEKLFF. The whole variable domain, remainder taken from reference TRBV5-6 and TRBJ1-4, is DAGVTQSPTHLIKTRGQQVTLRCSPKSGHDTVSWYQQALGQGPQFIFQYYEEEERQRGNFPDRFSGHQFPNYSSELNVNALLLGDSALYLCASSFGDGNEKLFFGSGTQLSVL.

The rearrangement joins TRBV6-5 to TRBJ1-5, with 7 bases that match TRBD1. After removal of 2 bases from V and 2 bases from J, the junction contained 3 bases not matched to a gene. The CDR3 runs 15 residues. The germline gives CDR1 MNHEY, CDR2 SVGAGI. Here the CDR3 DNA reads TGTGCCAGCAGTTACCTAGGACAGGGCAATCAGCCCCAGCATTTT. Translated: CASSYLGQGNQPQHF.

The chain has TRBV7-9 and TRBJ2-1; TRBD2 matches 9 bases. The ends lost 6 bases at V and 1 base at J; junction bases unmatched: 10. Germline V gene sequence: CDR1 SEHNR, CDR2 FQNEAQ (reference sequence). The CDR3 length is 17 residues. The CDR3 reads CASSLTATSGSYNEQFF. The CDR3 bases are TGTGCCAGCAGTCTTACTGCGACTAGCGGTTCCTACAATGAGCAGTTCTTC.

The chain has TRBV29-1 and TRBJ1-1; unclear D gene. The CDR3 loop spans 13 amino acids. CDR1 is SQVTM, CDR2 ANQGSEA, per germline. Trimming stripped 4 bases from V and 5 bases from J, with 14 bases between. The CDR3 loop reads CSVGKTSNTEAFF. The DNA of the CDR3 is TGCAGCGTTGGTAAGACCTCAAATACTGAAGCTTTCTTT.

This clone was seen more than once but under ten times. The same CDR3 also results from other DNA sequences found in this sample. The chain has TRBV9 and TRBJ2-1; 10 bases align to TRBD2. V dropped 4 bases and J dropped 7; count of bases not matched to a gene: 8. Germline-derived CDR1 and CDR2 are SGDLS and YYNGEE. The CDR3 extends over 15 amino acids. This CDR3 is CASSPRLAGRNEQFF. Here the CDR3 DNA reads TGTGCCAGCAGCCCTCGACTAGCGGGTCGGAATGAGCAGTTCTTC.

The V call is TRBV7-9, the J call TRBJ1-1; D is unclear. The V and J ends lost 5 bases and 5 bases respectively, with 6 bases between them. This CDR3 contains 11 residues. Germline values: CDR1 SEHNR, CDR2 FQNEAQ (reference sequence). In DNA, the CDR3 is TGTGCCAGCAGCGTCGGGACTGAAGCTTTCTTT. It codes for CASSVGTEAFF. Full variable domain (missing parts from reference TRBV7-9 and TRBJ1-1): DTGVSQNPRHKITKRGQNVTFRCDPISEHNRLYWYRQTLGQGPEFLTYFQNEAQLEKSRLLSDRFSAERPKGSFSTLEIQRTEQGDSAMYLCASSVGTEAFFGQGTRLTVV.

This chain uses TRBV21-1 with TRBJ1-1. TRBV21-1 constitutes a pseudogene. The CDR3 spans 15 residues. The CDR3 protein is CASSKRVSRGTEAFF. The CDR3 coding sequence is TGTGCCAGCAGCAAAAGAGTGTCACGCGGCACTGAAGCTTTCTTT.

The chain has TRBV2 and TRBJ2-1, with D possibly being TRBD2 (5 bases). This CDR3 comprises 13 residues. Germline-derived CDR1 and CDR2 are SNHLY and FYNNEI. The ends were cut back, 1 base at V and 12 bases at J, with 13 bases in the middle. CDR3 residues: CASSEGRGRRQFF. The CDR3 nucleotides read TGTGCCAGCAGTGAAGGACGGGGTCGCAGGCAGTTCTTC.

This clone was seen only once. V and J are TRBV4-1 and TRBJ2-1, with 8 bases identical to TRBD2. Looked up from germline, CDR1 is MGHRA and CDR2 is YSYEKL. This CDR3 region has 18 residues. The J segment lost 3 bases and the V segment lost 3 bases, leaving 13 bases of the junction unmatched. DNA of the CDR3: TGCGCCAGCAGCCACCCCTCACAGGCTAGCGGGTTCTACAATGAGCAGTTCTTC. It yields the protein CASSHPSQASGFYNEQFF.

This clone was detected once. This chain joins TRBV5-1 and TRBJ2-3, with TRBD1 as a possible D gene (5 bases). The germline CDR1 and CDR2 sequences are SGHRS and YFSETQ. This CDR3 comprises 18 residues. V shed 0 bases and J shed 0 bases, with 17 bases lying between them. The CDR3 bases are TGCGCCAGCAGCTTGGTCAAAGGGGATTTCACGAGCACAGATACGCAGTATTTT. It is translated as CASSLVKGDFTSTDTQYF.

The CDR3 DNA reads TGTGCCAGCAGTCTCGTATCCTACAATGAGCAGTTCTTC. It yields the protein CASSLVSYNEQFF. The rearrangement links TRBV6-2 or TRBV6-3 to TRBJ2-1; no definite D call. CDR1 and CDR2 from the germline V gene are MNHEY and SVGEGT. V gave up 5 bases and J gave up 1 base, with 6 bases separating them. CDR3 length: 13 residues.

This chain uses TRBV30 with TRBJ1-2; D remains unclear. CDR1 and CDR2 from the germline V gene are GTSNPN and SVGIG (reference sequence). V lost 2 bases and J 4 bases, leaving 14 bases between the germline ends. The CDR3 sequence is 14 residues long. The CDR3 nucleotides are TGTGCCTGGAGTAAATACCCAGCCACCTATGGCTACACCTTC. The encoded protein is CAWSKYPATYGYTF.

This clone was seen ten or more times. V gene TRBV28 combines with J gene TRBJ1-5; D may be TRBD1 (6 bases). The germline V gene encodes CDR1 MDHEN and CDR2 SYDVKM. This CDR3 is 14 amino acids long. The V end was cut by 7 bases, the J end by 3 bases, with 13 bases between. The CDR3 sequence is CASKGGGLNQPQHF. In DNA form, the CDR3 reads TGTGCCAGCAAGGGGGGGGGCCTCAATCAGCCCCAGCATTTT.

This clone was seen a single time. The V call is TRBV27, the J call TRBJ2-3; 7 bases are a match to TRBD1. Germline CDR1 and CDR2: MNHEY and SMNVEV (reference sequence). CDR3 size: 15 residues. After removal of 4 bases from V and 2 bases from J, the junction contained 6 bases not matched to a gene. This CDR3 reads CASSSDRAYTDTQYF. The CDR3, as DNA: TGTGCCAGCAGTTCTGACAGGGCTTACACAGATACGCAGTATTTT.

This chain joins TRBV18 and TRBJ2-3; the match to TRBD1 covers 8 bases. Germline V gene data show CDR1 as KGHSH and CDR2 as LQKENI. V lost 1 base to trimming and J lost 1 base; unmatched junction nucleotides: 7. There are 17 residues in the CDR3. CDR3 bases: TGTGCCAGCTCACCACGAGTGTCAGGGGGCCGCACAGATACGCAGTATTTT. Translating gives CASSPRVSGGRTDTQYF.

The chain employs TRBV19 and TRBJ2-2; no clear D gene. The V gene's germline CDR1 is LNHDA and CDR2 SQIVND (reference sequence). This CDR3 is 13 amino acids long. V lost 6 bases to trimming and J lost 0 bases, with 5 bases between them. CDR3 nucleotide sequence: TGTGCCAGTAGCGAGTCGAACACCGGGGAGCTGTTTTTT. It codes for CASSESNTGELFF.

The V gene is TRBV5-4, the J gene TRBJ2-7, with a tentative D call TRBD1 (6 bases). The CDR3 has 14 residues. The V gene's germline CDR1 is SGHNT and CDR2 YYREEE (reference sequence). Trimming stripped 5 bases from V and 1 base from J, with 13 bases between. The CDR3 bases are TGTGCCAGCAGTGATTACAGGGCATCCTACGAGCAGTACTTC. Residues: CASSDYRASYEQYF.

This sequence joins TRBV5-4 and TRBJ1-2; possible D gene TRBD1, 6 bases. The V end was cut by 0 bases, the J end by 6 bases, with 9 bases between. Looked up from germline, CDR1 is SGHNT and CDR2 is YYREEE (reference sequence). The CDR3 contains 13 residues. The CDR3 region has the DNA TGTGCCAGCAGCTTGGCAGGGGTCGATGGCTACACCTTC. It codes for CASSLAGVDGYTF.

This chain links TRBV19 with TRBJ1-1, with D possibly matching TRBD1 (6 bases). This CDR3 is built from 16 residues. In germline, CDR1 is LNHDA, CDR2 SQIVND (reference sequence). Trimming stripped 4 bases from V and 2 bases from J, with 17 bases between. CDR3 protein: CASSSQGSPDNTEAFF. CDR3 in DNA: TGTGCCAGTAGTAGCCAGGGGTCGCCTGATAACACTGAAGCTTTCTTT.

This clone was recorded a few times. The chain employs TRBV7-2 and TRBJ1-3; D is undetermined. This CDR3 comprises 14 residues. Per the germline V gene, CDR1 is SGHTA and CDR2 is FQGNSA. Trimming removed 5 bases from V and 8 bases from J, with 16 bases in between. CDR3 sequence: CASSPRFRGDTIYF. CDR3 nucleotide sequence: TGTGCCAGCAGCCCCCGTTTCCGTGGGGACACCATATATTTT.

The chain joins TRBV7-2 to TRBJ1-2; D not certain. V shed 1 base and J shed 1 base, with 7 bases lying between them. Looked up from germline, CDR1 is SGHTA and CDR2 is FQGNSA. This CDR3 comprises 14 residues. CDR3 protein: CASSLDLFNYGYTF. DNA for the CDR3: TGTGCCAGCAGCTTAGATCTCTTTAACTATGGCTACACCTTC.

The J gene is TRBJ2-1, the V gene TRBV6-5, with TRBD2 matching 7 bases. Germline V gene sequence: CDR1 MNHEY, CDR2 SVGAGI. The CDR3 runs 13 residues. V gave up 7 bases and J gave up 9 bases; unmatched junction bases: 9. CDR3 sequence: CASIKPGGGEQFF. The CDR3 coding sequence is TGTGCCAGCATTAAGCCGGGAGGAGGTGAGCAGTTCTTC.

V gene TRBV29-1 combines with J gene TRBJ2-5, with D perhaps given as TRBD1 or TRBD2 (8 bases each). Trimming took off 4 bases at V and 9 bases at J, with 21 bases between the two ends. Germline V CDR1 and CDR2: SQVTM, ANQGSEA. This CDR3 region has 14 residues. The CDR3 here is CSVVAGGTGGAQYF. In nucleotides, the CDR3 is TGCAGCGTTGTGGCGGGAGGTACAGGGGGGGCCCAGTACTTC.

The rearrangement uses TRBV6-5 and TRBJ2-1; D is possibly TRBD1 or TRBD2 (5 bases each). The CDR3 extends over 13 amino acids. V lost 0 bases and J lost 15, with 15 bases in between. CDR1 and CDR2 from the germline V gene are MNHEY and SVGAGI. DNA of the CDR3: TGTGCCAGCAGTTACTCGGGGACGACGCTCATGTTCTTC. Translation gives CASSYSGTTLMFF.

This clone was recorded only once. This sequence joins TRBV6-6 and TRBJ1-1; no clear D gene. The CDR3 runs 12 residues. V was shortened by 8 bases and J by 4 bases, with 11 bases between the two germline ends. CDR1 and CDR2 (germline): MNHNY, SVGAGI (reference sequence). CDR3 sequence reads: CASARASTEAFF. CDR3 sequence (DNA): TGTGCCAGCGCCCGGGCAAGCACTGAAGCTTTCTTT.

The CDR3 region is CASSLPPLLTSGRGNSYEQYF. In DNA form, the CDR3 reads TGTGCCAGCAGTTTACCCCCCCTCCTCACTAGCGGGAGAGGTAACTCCTACGAGCAGTACTTC. The chain has TRBV28 and TRBJ2-7; 11 bases map to TRBD2. The CDR3 spans 21 residues. With V trimmed by 2 bases and J by 0 bases, 18 bases remained unmatched. The germline CDR1 and CDR2 sequences are MDHEN and SYDVKM.